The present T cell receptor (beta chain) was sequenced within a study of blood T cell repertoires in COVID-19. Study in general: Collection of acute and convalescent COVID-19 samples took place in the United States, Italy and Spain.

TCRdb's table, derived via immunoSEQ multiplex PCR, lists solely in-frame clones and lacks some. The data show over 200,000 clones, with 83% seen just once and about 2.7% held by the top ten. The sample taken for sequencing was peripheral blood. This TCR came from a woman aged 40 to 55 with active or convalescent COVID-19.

The CDR3 loop is CASSLAGDTSGANVLTF. CDR3 nucleotides: TGTGCCAGCAGCTTAGCTGGCGACACTTCCGGGGCCAACGTCCTGACTTTC. V and J are TRBV7-9 and TRBJ2-6, with no clear D. Germline V lookup: CDR1 SEHNR, CDR2 FQNEAQ (reference sequence). The CDR3 loop spans 17 amino acids. V was cut by 0 bases and J by 4 bases, with 13 bases left in between. Filled out from reference TRBV7-9 and TRBJ2-6, the complete variable domain reads DTGVSQNPRHKITKRGQNVTFRCDPISEHNRLYWYRQTLGQGPEFLTYFQNEAQLEKSRLLSDRFSAERPKGSFSTLEIQRTEQGDSAMYLCASSLAGDTSGANVLTFGAGSRLTVL.